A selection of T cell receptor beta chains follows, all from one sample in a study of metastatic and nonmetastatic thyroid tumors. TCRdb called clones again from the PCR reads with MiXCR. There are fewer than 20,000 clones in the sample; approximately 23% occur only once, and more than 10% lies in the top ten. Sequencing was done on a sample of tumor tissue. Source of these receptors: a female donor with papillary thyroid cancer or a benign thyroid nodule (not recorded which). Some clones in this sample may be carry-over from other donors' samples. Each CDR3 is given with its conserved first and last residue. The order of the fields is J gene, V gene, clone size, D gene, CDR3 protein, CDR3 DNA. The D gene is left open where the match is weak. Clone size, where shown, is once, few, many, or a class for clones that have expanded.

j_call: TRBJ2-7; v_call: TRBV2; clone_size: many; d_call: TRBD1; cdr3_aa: CASSPPRGTGENEQYF; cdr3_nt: TGTGCCAGCAGTCCCCCAAGAGGGACAGGGGAAAACGAGCAGTACTTC
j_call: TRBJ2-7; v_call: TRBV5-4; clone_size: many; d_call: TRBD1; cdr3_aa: CASSLEQGTYEQYF; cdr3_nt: TGTGCCAGCAGCTTGGAACAGGGGACCTACGAGCAGTACTTC
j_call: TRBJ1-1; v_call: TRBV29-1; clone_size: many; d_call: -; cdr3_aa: CSVRDGNTEAFF; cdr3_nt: TGCAGCGTTAGAGACGGAAACACTGAAGCTTTCTTT
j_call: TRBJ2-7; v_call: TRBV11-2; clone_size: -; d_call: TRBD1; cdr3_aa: CASIRRWDRPYEQYF; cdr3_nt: TGTGCCAGTATCCGGAGGTGGGACAGACCCTACGAGCAGTACTTC
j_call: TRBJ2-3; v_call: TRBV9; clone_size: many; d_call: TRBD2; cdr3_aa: CASSSQREDTDTQYF; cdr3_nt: TGTGCCAGCAGCTCTCAGCGGGAGGACACAGATACGCAGTATTTT
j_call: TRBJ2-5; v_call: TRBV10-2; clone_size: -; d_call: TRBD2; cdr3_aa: CASRVAGVETQYF; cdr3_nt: TGCGCCAGCAGGGTAGCGGGAGTGGAGACCCAGTACTTC
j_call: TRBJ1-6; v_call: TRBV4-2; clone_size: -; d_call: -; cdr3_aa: CASSQAPDSPLHF; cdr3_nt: TGTGCCAGCAGCCAAGCCCCGGACTCACCCCTCCACTTT
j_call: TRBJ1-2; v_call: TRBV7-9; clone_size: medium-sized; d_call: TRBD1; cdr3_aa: CASTPSSEGTGRDYGYTF; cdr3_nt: TGTGCCAGCACTCCTTCGAGCGAGGGGACAGGGCGGGACTATGGCTACACCTTC
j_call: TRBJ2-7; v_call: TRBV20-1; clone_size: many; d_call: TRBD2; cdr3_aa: CSASAGGGFVQYF; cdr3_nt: TGCAGTGCTAGTGCGGGAGGGGGTTTCGTGCAGTACTTC
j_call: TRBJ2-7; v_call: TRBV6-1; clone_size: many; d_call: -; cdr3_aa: CASSARVGQGYEQYF; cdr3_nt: TGTGCCAGCAGTGCCCGGGTAGGACAAGGCTACGAGCAGTACTTC
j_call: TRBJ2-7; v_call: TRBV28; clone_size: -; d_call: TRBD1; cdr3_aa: CASSRPMVQGAHEQYF; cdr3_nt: TGTGCCAGCAGTCGCCCTATGGTACAGGGGGCCCACGAGCAGTACTTC
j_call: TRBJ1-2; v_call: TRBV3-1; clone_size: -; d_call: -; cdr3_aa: CASSPGEEAGYTF; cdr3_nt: TGTGCCAGCAGCCCCGGGGAAGAGGCTGGCTACACCTTC
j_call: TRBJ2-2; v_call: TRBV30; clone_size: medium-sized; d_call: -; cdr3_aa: CAWSLRGSDTGELFF; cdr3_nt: TGTGCCTGGAGTTTAAGGGGGAGTGACACCGGGGAGCTGTTTTTT
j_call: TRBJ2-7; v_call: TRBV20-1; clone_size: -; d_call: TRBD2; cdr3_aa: CSARGLLAGRGGGKSYEQYF; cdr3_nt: TGCAGTGCTAGGGGCCTACTAGCGGGAAGAGGGGGGGGAAAATCCTACGAGCAGTACTTC
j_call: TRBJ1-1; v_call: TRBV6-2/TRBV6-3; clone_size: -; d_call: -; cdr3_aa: CASSYHRDTEAFF; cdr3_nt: TGTGCCAGCAGTTACCACAGGGACACTGAAGCTTTCTTT
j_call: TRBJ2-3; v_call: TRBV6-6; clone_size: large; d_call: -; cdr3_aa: CASSQRSYPTSTDTQYF; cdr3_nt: TGTGCCAGCTCCCAGCGGAGCTACCCCACTAGCACAGATACGCAGTATTTT
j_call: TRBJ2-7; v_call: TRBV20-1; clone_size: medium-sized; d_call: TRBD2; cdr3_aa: CSARDAAGAYEQYF; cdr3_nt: TGCAGTGCTAGAGATGCTGCGGGAGCCTACGAGCAGTACTTC
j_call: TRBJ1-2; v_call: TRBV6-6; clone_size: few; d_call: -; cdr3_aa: CASSYSQGLPYGYTF; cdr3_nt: TGTGCCAGCAGTTACTCCCAAGGACTGCCCTATGGCTACACCTTC
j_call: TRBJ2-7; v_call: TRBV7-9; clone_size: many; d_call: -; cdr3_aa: CASSLVSGKTYEQYF; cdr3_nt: TGTGCCAGCAGCTTAGTTAGTGGAAAGACCTACGAGCAGTACTTC
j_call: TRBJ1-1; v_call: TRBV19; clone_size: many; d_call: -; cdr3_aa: CASSMGGPTEAFF; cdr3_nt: TGTGCCAGTAGTATGGGGGGGCCCACTGAAGCTTTCTTT
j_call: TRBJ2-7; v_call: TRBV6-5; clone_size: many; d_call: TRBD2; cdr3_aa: CASSYAGVGSYEQYF; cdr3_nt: TGTGCCAGCAGTTACGCGGGAGTAGGTTCCTACGAGCAGTACTTC
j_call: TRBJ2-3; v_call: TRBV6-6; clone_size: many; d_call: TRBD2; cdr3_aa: CASSTGTSGFSTDTQYF; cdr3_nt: TGTGCCAGCAGTACCGGGACTAGCGGATTTAGCACAGATACGCAGTATTTT
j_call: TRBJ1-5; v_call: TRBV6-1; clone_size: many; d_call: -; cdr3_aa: CASTMGGGGSQPQHF; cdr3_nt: TGTGCCAGCACCATGGGAGGGGGTGGGAGTCAGCCCCAGCATTTT
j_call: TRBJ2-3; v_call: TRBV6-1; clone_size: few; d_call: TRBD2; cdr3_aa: CASSELASGFTDTQYF; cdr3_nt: TGTGCCAGCAGTGAATTAGCTAGCGGATTCACAGATACGCAGTATTTT
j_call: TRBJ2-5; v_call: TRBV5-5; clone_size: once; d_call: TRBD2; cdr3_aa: CASSSKGLAGGGAQYF; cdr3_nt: TGTGCCAGCAGCTCGAAGGGACTAGCGGGAGGGGGGGCCCAGTACTTC
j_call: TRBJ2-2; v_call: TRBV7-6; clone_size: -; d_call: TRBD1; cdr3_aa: CASSLGTGGGTGELFF; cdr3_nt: TGTGCCAGCAGCTTGGGGACAGGGGGCGGCACCGGGGAGCTGTTTTTT
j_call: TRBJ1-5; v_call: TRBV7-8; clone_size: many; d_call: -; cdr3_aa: CASSLGVGGVQPQHF; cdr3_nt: TGTGCCAGCAGCTTAGGAGTGGGTGGCGTTCAGCCCCAGCATTTT
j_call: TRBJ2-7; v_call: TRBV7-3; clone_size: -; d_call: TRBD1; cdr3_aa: CASSLKIGTGFYQYF; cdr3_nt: TGTGCCAGCAGCTTAAAGATCGGGACAGGGTTCTATCAGTACTTC
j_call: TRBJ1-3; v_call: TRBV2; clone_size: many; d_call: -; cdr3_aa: CAINLGILGNTIYF; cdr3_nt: TGTGCCATCAACTTAGGGATTTTAGGAAACACCATATATTTT
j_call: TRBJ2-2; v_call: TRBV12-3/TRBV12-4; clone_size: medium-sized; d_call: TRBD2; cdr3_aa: CASRSPSGANTGELFF; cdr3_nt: TGTGCCAGCAGATCCCCTAGCGGAGCGAACACCGGGGAGCTGTTTTTT
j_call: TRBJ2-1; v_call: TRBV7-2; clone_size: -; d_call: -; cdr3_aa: CASSPRSGREQFF; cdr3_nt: TGTGCCAGCAGCCCCCGTAGCGGCCGCGAGCAGTTCTTC
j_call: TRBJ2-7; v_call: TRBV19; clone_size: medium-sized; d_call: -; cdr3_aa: CASSMTEHYEQYF; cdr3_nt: TGTGCCAGTAGTATGACAGAACACTACGAGCAGTACTTC
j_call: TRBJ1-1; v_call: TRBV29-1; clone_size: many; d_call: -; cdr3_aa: CSVFQGPNTEAFF; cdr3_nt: TGCAGCGTCTTCCAGGGACCGAACACTGAAGCTTTCTTT
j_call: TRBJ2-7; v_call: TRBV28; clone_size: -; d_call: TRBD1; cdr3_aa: CASSLNRGLYEQYF; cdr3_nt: TGTGCCAGCAGTTTAAACAGGGGGCTCTACGAGCAGTACTTC
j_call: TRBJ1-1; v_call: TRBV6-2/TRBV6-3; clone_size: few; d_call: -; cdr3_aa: CASSLFTEAFF; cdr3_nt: TGTGCCAGCAGTTTATTCACTGAAGCTTTCTTT
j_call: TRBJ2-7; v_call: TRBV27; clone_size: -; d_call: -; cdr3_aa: CASSLTWDHYEQYF; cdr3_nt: TGTGCCAGCAGTTTAACCTGGGACCACTACGAGCAGTACTTC
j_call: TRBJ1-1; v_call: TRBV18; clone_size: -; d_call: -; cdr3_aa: CASSPQLNTESFF; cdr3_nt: TGTGCCAGCTCACCACAGCTGAACACTGAATCTTTCTTT
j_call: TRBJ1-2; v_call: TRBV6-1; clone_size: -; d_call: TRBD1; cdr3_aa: CASSPGPGQVGGYTF; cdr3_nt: TGTGCCAGCAGTCCCGGCCCTGGACAGGTTGGTGGCTACACCTTC
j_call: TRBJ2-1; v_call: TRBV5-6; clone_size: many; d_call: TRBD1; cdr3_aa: CASSLQGVGEQFF; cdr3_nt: TGTGCCAGCAGCTTACAGGGGGTTGGGGAGCAGTTCTTC
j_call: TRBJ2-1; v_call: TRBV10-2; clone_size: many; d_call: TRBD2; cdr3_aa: CASGGTSYNEQFF; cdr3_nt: TGCGCCAGCGGCGGGACTAGTTACAATGAGCAGTTCTTC
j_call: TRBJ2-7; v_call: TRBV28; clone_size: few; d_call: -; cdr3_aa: CASSPLHEQYF; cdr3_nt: TGTGCCAGCAGTCCTTTACACGAGCAGTACTTC
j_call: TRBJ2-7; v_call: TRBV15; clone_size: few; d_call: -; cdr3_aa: CATSRSRGQYEQYF; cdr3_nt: TGTGCCACCAGCAGATCCCGGGGGCAGTACGAGCAGTACTTC
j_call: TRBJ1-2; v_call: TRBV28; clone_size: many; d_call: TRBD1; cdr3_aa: CASSLYTGGGNYGYTF; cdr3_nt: TGTGCCAGCAGTTTATATACAGGGGGCGGTAACTATGGCTACACCTTC
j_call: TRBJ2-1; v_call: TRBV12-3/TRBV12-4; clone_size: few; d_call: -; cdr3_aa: CASSLSGSDNEQFF; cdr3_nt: TGTGCCAGCAGTTTATCTGGGTCCGACAATGAGCAGTTCTTC
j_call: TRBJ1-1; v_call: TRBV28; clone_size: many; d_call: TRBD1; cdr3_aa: CAGSTGALNTEAFF; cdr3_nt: TGTGCCGGTTCGACAGGGGCCCTGAACACTGAAGCTTTCTTT
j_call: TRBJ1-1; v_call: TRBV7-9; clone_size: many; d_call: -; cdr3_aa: CASRPPWVNTEAFF; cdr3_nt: TGTGCCAGCAGACCCCCGTGGGTGAACACTGAAGCTTTCTTT